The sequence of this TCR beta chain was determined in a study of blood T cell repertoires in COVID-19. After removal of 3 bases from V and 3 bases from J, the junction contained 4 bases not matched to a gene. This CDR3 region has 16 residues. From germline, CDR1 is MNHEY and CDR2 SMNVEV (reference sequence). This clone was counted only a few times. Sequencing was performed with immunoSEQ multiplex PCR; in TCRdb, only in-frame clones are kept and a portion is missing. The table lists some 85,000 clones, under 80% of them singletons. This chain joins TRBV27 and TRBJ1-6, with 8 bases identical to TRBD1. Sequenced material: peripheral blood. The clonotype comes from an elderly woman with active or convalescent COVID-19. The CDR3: CASSLETGVYNSPLHF. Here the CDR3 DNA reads TGTGCCAGCAGTTTGGAGACAGGGGTCTATAATTCACCCCTCCACTTT.